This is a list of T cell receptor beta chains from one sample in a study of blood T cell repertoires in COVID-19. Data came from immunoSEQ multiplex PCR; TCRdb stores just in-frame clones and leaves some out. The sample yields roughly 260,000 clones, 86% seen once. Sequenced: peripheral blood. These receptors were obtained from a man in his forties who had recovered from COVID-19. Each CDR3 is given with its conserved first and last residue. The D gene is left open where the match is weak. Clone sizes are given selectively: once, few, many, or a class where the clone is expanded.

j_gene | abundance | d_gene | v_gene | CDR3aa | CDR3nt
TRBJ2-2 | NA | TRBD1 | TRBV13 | CASSTIGTGNTGELFF | TGTGCCAGCAGTACGATAGGGACAGGGAACACCGGGGAGCTGTTTTTT
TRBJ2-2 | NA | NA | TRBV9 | CASSTLQGGGELFF | TGTGCCAGCAGCACGTTACAGGGTGGCGGGGAGCTGTTTTTT
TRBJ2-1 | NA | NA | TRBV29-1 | CSVYLTNSYNEQFF | TGCAGCGTTTATCTGACAAACTCCTACAATGAGCAGTTCTTC
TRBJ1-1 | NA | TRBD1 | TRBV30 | CAWSRQGNTEAFF | TGTGCCTGGTCGAGACAGGGGAACACTGAAGCTTTCTTT
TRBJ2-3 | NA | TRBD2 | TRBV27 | CASTLTSGRGDTQYF | TGTGCCAGCACTTTAACTAGCGGGAGAGGAGATACGCAGTATTTT
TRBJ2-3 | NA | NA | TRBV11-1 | CASSPGPTQYF | TGTGCCAGCAGCCCAGGCCCTACGCAGTATTTT
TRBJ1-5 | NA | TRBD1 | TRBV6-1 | CASSETLDRGSNQPQHF | TGTGCCAGCAGTGAAACTTTGGACAGGGGAAGCAATCAGCCCCAGCATTTT
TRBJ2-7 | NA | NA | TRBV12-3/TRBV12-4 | CASSLHAYEQYF | TGTGCCAGCAGTTTACATGCCTACGAGCAGTACTTC
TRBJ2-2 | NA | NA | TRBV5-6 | CASSYVATGELFF | TGTGCCAGCAGCTATGTGGCCACCGGGGAGCTGTTTTTT
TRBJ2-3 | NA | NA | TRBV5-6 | CASSRRDNSRTDTQYF | TGTGCCAGCAGCCGCCGGGACAACAGCCGCACAGATACGCAGTATTTT
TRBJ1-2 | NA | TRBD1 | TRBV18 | CASSSGQPYGYTF | TGTGCCAGCTCGTCGGGACAGCCCTATGGCTACACCTTC
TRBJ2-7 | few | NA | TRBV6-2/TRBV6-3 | CASSWAFGTLPYEQYF | TGTGCCAGCAGTTGGGCCTTTGGTACGCTGCCCTACGAGCAGTACTTC
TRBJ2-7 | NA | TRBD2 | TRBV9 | CASSPGTSVAEQYF | TGTGCCAGCAGCCCAGGGACTAGCGTTGCAGAGCAGTACTTC
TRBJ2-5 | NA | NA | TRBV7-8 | CAIRAGSVGTQYF | TGTGCCATCAGGGCGGGATCGGTTGGGACCCAGTACTTC
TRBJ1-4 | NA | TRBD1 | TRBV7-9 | CASSNGGQGTTNEKLFF | TGTGCCAGCAGCAACGGGGGACAGGGGACAACTAATGAAAAACTGTTTTTT
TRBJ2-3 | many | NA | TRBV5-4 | CASMPGTFTDTQYF | TGTGCCAGCATGCCCGGGACATTCACAGATACGCAGTATTTT
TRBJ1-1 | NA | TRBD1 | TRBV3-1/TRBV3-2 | CASSWTGNTEAFF | TGTGCCAGCAGCTGGACAGGGAACACTGAAGCTTTCTTT
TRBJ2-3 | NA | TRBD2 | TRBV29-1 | CSVEGSGGRDTQYF | TGCAGCGTCGAGGGTAGCGGGGGGAGAGATACGCAGTATTTT
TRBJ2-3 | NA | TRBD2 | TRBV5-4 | CASSPRLAGGLGTDTQYF | TGTGCCAGCAGCCCCAGACTAGCGGGGGGGCTCGGCACAGATACGCAGTATTTT
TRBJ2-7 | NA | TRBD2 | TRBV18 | CASSRAGVSYEQYF | TGTGCCAGCTCACGAGCGGGAGTTTCGTACGAGCAGTACTTC
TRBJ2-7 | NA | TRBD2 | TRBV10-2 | CASSLTSGLVGEQYF | TGCGCCAGCAGTTTGACTAGCGGGTTAGTGGGAGAGCAGTACTTC
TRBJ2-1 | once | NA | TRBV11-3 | CASSLDGLSQINEQFF | TGTGCCAGCAGCTTAGATGGCCTCTCCCAGATTAATGAGCAGTTCTTC
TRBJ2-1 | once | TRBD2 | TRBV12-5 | CASGLVQGTSGPSSYNEQFF | TGTGCTAGTGGTTTGGTACAGGGGACTAGCGGGCCTAGCTCCTACAATGAGCAGTTCTTC
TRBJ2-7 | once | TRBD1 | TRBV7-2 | CASSLVSRGTGATYEQYF | TGTGCCAGCAGCTTAGTATCTAGGGGGACAGGGGCTACCTACGAGCAGTACTTC
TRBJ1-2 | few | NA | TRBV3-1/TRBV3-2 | CASSQQHGGRREYGYTF | TGTGCCAGCAGCCAGCAACACGGGGGGCGGCGAGAGTATGGCTACACCTTC
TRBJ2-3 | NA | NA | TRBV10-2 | CASSGGGATDTQYF | TGCGCCAGCAGTGGTGGGGGGGCCACAGATACGCAGTATTTT
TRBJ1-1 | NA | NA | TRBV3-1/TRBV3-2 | CASSDHGFMGTEAFF | TGTGCCAGCAGCGACCACGGGTTTATGGGTACTGAAGCTTTCTTT
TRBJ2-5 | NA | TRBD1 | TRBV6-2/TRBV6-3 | CASSYGAGGYVTQYF | TGTGCCAGCAGTTACGGGGCAGGGGGTTATGTGACCCAGTACTTC
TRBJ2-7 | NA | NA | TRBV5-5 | CASSLSRLGGSYF | TGTGCCAGCAGCTTGTCCCGACTTGGGGGGTCGTACTTC
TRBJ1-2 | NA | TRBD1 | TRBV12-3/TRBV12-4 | CASSPGQGSYTF | TGTGCCAGCAGTCCGGGACAGGGGAGCTACACCTTC
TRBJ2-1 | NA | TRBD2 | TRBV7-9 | CASSSGRSYNEQFF | TGTGCCAGCAGTAGCGGGCGTTCCTACAATGAGCAGTTCTTC
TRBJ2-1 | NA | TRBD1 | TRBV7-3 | CASSSLGTGVGNEQFF | TGTGCCAGCAGCTCGCTCGGGACAGGGGTAGGCAATGAGCAGTTCTTC
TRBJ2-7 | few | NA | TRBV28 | CASSLRYEQYF | TGTGCCAGCAGTTTACGCTACGAGCAGTACTTC
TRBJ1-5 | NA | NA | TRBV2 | CASSGSGLQPQHF | TGTGCCAGCAGTGGTTCAGGGCTCCAGCCCCAGCATTTT
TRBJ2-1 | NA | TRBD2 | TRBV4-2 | CASSPRVGTSGSRSYNEQFF | TGTGCCAGCAGCCCACGTGTCGGGACTAGCGGGAGTCGGTCCTACAATGAGCAGTTCTTC
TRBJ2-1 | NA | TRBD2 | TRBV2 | CASRDGLAVDEQFF | TGTGCCAGCAGGGATGGACTAGCGGTCGATGAGCAGTTCTTC
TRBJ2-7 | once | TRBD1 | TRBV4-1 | CASSQTVTGVVDEQYF | TGCGCCAGCAGCCAAACCGTGACAGGGGTCGTGGACGAGCAGTACTTC
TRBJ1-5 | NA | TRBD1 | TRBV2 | CASKRQGEQPQHF | TGTGCCAGCAAACGACAGGGGGAACAGCCCCAGCATTTT
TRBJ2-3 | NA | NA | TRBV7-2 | CASSLGGGLTQYF | TGTGCCAGCAGCTTAGGAGGAGGGCTTACGCAGTATTTT
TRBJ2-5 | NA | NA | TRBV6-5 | CASRGANLVTQYF | TGTGCCAGCAGGGGAGCCAATTTAGTGACCCAGTACTTC
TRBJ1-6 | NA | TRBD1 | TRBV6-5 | CASTKTGTVLPPLHF | TGTGCCAGCACCAAAACCGGGACAGTCCTTCCCCCCCTCCACTTT
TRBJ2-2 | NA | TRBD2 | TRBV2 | CASSVGLAGVTGELFF | TGTGCCAGCAGTGTAGGACTAGCGGGAGTTACCGGGGAGCTGTTTTTT
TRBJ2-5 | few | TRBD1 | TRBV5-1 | CASTPGQGTETQYF | TGCGCCAGCACCCCGGGACAGGGTACAGAGACCCAGTACTTC
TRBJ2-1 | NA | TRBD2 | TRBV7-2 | CASSAVVSGGVSGLNEQFF | TGTGCCAGCAGCGCCGTGGTGAGCGGGGGGGTATCAGGTTTGAATGAGCAGTTCTTC
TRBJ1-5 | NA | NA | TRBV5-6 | CASSFWGHGRQPQHF | TGTGCCAGCAGCTTTTGGGGCCACGGACGGCAGCCCCAGCATTTT
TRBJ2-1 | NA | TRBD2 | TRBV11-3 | CASSPTSGSYNEQFF | TGTGCCAGCAGCCCGACTAGCGGCTCCTACAATGAGCAGTTCTTC